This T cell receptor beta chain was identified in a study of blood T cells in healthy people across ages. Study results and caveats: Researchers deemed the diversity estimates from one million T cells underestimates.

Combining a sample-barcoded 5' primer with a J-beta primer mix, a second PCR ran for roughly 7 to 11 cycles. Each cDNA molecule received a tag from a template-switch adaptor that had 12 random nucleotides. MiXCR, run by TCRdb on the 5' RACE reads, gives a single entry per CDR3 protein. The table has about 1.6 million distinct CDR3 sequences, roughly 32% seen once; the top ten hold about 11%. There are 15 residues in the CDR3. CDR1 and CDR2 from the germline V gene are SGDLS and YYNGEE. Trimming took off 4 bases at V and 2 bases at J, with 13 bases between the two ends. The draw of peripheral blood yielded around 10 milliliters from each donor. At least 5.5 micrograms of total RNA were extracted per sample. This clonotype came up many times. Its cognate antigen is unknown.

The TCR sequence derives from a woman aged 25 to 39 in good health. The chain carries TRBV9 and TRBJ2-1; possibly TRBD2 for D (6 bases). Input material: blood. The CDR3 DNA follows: TGTGCCAGCAGCCCGGCGGGGTCCCCCTACAATGAGCAGTTCTTC. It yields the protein CASSPAGSPYNEQFF.